This record concerns one TCR beta chain sequence. The study recruited people aged about 18 to 89 years across approximately 24 US areas. Participants were placed into cohorts based on the clinical history they reported. These data belong to a study of blood T cell repertoires in COVID-19. As for the study in general: T cells, B-cell-depleted T cells, or PBMCs provided the cDNA or gDNA that served as material.

Authors' analysis steps: Reference gene primer amplification in the assay estimated nucleated cell counts. TCRdb keeps only in-frame clones here, not all; method: immunoSEQ multiplex PCR. V, J and clone size reflect that table, while D and trimming were determined from the DNA. The sample consists of roughly 220,000 clones, 88% of them appearing once. CDR1 and CDR2 (germline): LNHDA, SQIVND (reference sequence). The CDR3 totals 16 residues. Trimming cost V 6 bases and J 0 bases; bases outside gene matches: 9. The material sequenced was PBMCs or T cells enriched from blood (not recorded which). The rearrangement uses TRBV19 and TRBJ2-7; TRBD2 agrees at 9 bases. The receptor's source is a woman between 50 and 59 years old with acute COVID-19. CDR3 coding DNA: TGTGCCAGTAGCAAATCGCTAGCGGGAAGCTCCTACGAGCAGTACTTC. The encoded protein is CASSKSLAGSSYEQYF.